The T cell receptor (beta chain) described here comes from a study of blood T cell repertoires in COVID-19. Looking at the study overall: T cells, B-cell-depleted T cells, or PBMCs supplied cDNA or gDNA.

To note about this clone: A read error may produce the germline difference seen at one junction end.

Authors' methods: Cell counts per sample came from amplifying reference gene primers. The method was immunoSEQ multiplex PCR; TCRdb's version includes in-frame clones alone and lacks a portion of them. V and J calls and clone size are as listed in that table; D and trimming were resolved from the DNA. In the table there are roughly 250,000 clones, approximately 90% of which are singletons. CDR3 length equals 15 residues. Germline V CDR1 and CDR2: SSHAT, FNYEAQ (reference sequence). Sequenced: peripheral blood. The chain uses TRBV7-7 and TRBJ2-1, with 10 bases aligning to TRBD2. The receptor was derived from a man aged 25-40 years with acute or convalescent COVID-19. DNA of the CDR3: TGTGCTAGCAGCTTAACTAGCGGGAAATTCGGGGAGCAGTTCTTC. Amino acids: CASSLTSGKFGEQFF. Drawing the rest from reference TRBV7-7 and TRBJ2-1, the complete variable domain is GAGVSQSPRYKVTKRGQDVTLRCDPISSHATLYWYQQALGQGPEFLTYFNYEAQPDKSGLPSDRFSAERPEGSISTLTIQRTEQRDSAMYRCASSLTSGKFGEQFFGPGTRLTVL.